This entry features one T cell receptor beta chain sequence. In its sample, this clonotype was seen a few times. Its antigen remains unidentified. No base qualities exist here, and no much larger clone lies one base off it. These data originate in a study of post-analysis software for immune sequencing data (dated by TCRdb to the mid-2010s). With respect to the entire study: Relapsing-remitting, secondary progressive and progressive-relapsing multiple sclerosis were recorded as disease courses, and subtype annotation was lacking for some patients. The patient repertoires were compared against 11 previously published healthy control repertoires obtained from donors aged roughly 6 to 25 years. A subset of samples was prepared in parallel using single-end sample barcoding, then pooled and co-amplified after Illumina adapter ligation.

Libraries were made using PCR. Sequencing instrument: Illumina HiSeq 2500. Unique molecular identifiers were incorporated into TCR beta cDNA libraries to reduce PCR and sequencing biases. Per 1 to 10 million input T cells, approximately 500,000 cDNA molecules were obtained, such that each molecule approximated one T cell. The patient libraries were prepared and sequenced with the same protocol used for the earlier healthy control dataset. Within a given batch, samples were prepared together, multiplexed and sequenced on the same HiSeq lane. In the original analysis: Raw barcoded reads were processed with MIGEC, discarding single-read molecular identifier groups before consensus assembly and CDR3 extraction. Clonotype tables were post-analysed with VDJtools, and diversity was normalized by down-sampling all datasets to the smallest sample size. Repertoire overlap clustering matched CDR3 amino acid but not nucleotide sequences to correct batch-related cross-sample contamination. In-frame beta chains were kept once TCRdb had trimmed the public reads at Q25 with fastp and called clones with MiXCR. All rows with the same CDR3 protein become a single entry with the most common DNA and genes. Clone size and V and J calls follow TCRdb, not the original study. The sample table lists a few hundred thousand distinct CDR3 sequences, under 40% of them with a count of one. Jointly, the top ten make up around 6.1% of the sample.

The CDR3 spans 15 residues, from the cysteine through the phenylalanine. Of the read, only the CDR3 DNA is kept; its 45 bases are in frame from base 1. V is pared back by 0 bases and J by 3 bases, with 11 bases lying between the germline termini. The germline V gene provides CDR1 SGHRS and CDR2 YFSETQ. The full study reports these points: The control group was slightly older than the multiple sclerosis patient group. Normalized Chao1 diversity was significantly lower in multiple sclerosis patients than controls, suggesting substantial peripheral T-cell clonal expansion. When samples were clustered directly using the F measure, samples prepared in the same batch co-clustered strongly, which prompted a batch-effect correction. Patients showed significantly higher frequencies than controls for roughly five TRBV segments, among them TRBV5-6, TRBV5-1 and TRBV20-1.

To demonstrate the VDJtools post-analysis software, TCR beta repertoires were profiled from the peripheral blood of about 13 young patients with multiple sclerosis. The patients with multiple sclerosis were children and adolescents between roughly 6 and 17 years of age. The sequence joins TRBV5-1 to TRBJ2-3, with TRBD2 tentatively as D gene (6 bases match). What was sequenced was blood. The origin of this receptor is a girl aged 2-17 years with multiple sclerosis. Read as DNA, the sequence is TGCGCCAGCAGCTTGGTGGCGGGGAGGACAGATACGCAGTATTTT. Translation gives CASSLVAGRTDTQYF.